Listed below are T cell receptor beta chains from one sample, sequenced in a study of spatial heterogeneity in lung cancer. TCRdb recomputed calls from the 5' RACE reads with MiXCR, one row per CDR3 protein. The table lists 40,000 to 45,000 distinct CDR3 sequences, roughly an eighth of them singletons. The sample in question was PBMCs, obtained at surgery. Receptors were obtained from a male donor with early-stage non-small cell lung cancer. The CDR3 runs from the conserved cysteine through the conserved F or W. Each record gives: clone size, J gene, V gene, CDR3 length, D gene, CDR3 protein, CDR3 DNA. The D gene is left open where the match is weak. Clone sizes are given selectively: once, few, many, or a class where the clone is expanded.

clone_size: -
j_call: TRBJ1-2
v_call: TRBV2
cdr3_length: 13
d_call: -
cdr3_aa: CASSEGGGYGYTF
cdr3_nt: TGTGCCAGCAGTGAAGGGGGAGGCTATGGCTACACCTTC

clone_size: few
j_call: TRBJ2-4
v_call: TRBV29-1
cdr3_length: 14
d_call: -
cdr3_aa: CSVEEPGARNIQYF
cdr3_nt: TGCAGCGTTGAAGAGCCAGGGGCCAGAAACATTCAGTACTTC

clone_size: once
j_call: TRBJ1-1
v_call: TRBV12-3/TRBV12-4
cdr3_length: 13
d_call: -
cdr3_aa: CASSLAANTEAFF
cdr3_nt: TGTGCCAGCAGTTTGGCCGCGAACACTGAAGCTTTCTTT

clone_size: many
j_call: TRBJ1-3
v_call: TRBV2
cdr3_length: 15
d_call: -
cdr3_aa: CASKVSGFSGNTIYF
cdr3_nt: TGTGCCAGCAAGGTTTCGGGTTTCTCTGGAAACACCATATATTTT

clone_size: -
j_call: TRBJ2-7
v_call: TRBV2
cdr3_length: 14
d_call: TRBD2
cdr3_aa: CASSYSGISYEQYF
cdr3_nt: TGTGCCAGCAGCTATAGCGGGATCTCCTACGAGCAGTACTTC

clone_size: -
j_call: TRBJ2-5
v_call: TRBV5-8
cdr3_length: 13
d_call: -
cdr3_aa: CASSPGRTETQYF
cdr3_nt: TGTGCCAGCAGCCCGGGACGGACAGAGACCCAGTACTTC

clone_size: -
j_call: TRBJ2-3
v_call: TRBV19
cdr3_length: 14
d_call: -
cdr3_aa: CASSIAGYADTQYF
cdr3_nt: TGTGCCAGTAGTATCGCGGGATATGCAGATACGCAGTATTTT

clone_size: many
j_call: TRBJ2-1
v_call: TRBV4-1
cdr3_length: 15
d_call: TRBD2
cdr3_aa: CASSQASGRGNEQFF
cdr3_nt: TGCGCCAGCAGCCAAGCGAGCGGGAGGGGCAATGAGCAGTTCTTC

clone_size: few
j_call: TRBJ2-6
v_call: TRBV7-2
cdr3_length: 18
d_call: -
cdr3_aa: CASNLYGTPGSGANVLTF
cdr3_nt: TGTGCCAGCAACCTTTACGGGACGCCGGGCTCTGGGGCCAACGTCCTGACTTTC

clone_size: -
j_call: TRBJ1-6
v_call: TRBV20-1
cdr3_length: 16
d_call: TRBD1
cdr3_aa: CSASRDSNSYNSPLHF
cdr3_nt: TGCAGTGCTAGCAGGGACAGCAACTCCTATAATTCACCCCTCCACTTT

clone_size: many
j_call: TRBJ2-5
v_call: TRBV7-2
cdr3_length: 14
d_call: -
cdr3_aa: CASSQSGSQETQYF
cdr3_nt: TGTGCCAGCAGCCAAAGTGGGAGTCAAGAGACCCAGTACTTC

clone_size: few
j_call: TRBJ1-5
v_call: TRBV2
cdr3_length: 12
d_call: -
cdr3_aa: CASSPHLRPQHF
cdr3_nt: TGTGCCAGCAGTCCCCACCTCCGGCCCCAGCATTTT

clone_size: many
j_call: TRBJ2-3
v_call: TRBV7-7
cdr3_length: 15
d_call: TRBD2
cdr3_aa: CASSLASGRLDTQYF
cdr3_nt: TGTGCTAGCAGCTTAGCTAGCGGGAGGCTGGATACGCAGTATTTT

clone_size: many
j_call: TRBJ2-7
v_call: TRBV28
cdr3_length: 13
d_call: -
cdr3_aa: CASSPRRGGEQYF
cdr3_nt: TGTGCCAGCAGCCCCCGTAGGGGGGGAGAGCAGTACTTC

clone_size: few
j_call: TRBJ2-3
v_call: TRBV11-2
cdr3_length: 16
d_call: -
cdr3_aa: CASSLGAQISTDTQYF
cdr3_nt: TGTGCCAGCAGCTTAGGGGCGCAGATTAGCACAGATACGCAGTATTTT

clone_size: few
j_call: TRBJ1-4
v_call: TRBV18
cdr3_length: 14
d_call: -
cdr3_aa: CASSPSGLNEKLFF
cdr3_nt: TGTGCCAGCTCACCAAGTGGTCTTAATGAAAAACTGTTTTTT

clone_size: -
j_call: TRBJ2-1
v_call: TRBV29-1
cdr3_length: 14
d_call: TRBD2
cdr3_aa: CSGRRGGGRNEQFF
cdr3_nt: TGCAGCGGGAGGCGGGGGGGAGGTCGCAATGAGCAGTTCTTC

clone_size: -
j_call: TRBJ2-2
v_call: TRBV7-9
cdr3_length: 17
d_call: -
cdr3_aa: CASSLPPGHANTGELFF
cdr3_nt: TGTGCCAGCAGCTTACCTCCGGGACACGCGAACACCGGGGAGCTGTTTTTT

clone_size: -
j_call: TRBJ2-1
v_call: TRBV7-3
cdr3_length: 15
d_call: TRBD2
cdr3_aa: CASSLGLAEYNEQFF
cdr3_nt: TGTGCCAGCAGCTTGGGACTAGCGGAATACAATGAGCAGTTCTTC

clone_size: -
j_call: TRBJ1-3
v_call: TRBV18
cdr3_length: 15
d_call: -
cdr3_aa: CASSPNAISGNTIYF
cdr3_nt: TGTGCCAGCTCACCTAACGCTATCTCTGGAAACACCATATATTTT

clone_size: many
j_call: TRBJ1-1
v_call: TRBV20-1
cdr3_length: 14
d_call: TRBD1
cdr3_aa: CSARVRGPDTEAFF
cdr3_nt: TGCAGTGCTAGAGTCAGGGGGCCGGACACTGAAGCTTTCTTT

clone_size: few
j_call: TRBJ2-5
v_call: TRBV29-1
cdr3_length: 13
d_call: TRBD1
cdr3_aa: CSASDRGAETQYF
cdr3_nt: TGCAGCGCCAGTGACAGGGGGGCTGAGACCCAGTACTTC

clone_size: few
j_call: TRBJ1-3
v_call: TRBV7-6
cdr3_length: 15
d_call: -
cdr3_aa: CASEAEGFSGNTIYF
cdr3_nt: TGTGCCAGCGAAGCCGAGGGGTTCTCTGGAAACACCATATATTTT

clone_size: -
j_call: TRBJ1-5
v_call: TRBV30
cdr3_length: 13
d_call: -
cdr3_aa: CAWSAGQYQPQHF
cdr3_nt: TGTGCCTGGAGCGCAGGACAGTATCAGCCCCAGCATTTT

clone_size: few
j_call: TRBJ1-4
v_call: TRBV7-2
cdr3_length: 16
d_call: -
cdr3_aa: CASSTPGTGLNEKLFF
cdr3_nt: TGTGCCAGCAGCACCCCCGGGACGGGACTTAATGAAAAACTGTTTTTT

clone_size: few
j_call: TRBJ2-5
v_call: TRBV4-1
cdr3_length: 15
d_call: TRBD1
cdr3_aa: CASSSHGTGGETQYF
cdr3_nt: TGCGCCAGCAGCTCCCACGGGACAGGGGGAGAGACCCAGTACTTC

clone_size: -
j_call: TRBJ1-6
v_call: TRBV7-6
cdr3_length: 15
d_call: -
cdr3_aa: CASSHPGFPNSPLHF
cdr3_nt: TGTGCCAGCAGCCATCCAGGGTTTCCGAATTCACCCCTCCACTTT

clone_size: -
j_call: TRBJ2-1
v_call: TRBV12-3/TRBV12-4
cdr3_length: 13
d_call: TRBD1
cdr3_aa: CASSLTGDNEQFF
cdr3_nt: TGTGCCAGCAGTTTGACAGGGGATAATGAGCAGTTCTTC

clone_size: few
j_call: TRBJ1-2
v_call: TRBV4-2
cdr3_length: 15
d_call: -
cdr3_aa: CASSLEPTTGEGYTF
cdr3_nt: TGTGCCAGCAGCCTAGAACCCACGACAGGCGAAGGCTACACCTTC

clone_size: few
j_call: TRBJ1-2
v_call: TRBV30
cdr3_length: 16
d_call: TRBD1
cdr3_aa: CAWSGPSWTGGYGYTF
cdr3_nt: TGTGCCTGGAGTGGGCCCTCCTGGACAGGAGGCTATGGCTACACCTTC

clone_size: many
j_call: TRBJ2-2
v_call: TRBV5-1
cdr3_length: 14
d_call: -
cdr3_aa: CASIGDRGTGELFF
cdr3_nt: TGCGCCAGCATCGGAGACAGAGGAACCGGGGAGCTGTTTTTT

clone_size: -
j_call: TRBJ1-6
v_call: TRBV2
cdr3_length: 15
d_call: -
cdr3_aa: CASRRDIRYNSPLHF
cdr3_nt: TGTGCCAGCAGGAGGGACATCCGCTATAATTCACCCCTCCACTTT

clone_size: many
j_call: TRBJ2-2
v_call: TRBV10-3
cdr3_length: 14
d_call: TRBD1
cdr3_aa: CASTGGTNTGELFF
cdr3_nt: TGTGCCAGTACAGGGGGCACGAACACCGGGGAGCTGTTTTTT

clone_size: many
j_call: TRBJ1-5
v_call: TRBV28
cdr3_length: 12
d_call: -
cdr3_aa: CASSFRLRPQHF
cdr3_nt: TGTGCCAGCAGTTTTCGATTGCGGCCCCAGCATTTT

clone_size: many
j_call: TRBJ1-5
v_call: TRBV3-1
cdr3_length: 14
d_call: -
cdr3_aa: CASSQDAGAQPQHF
cdr3_nt: TGTGCCAGCAGCCAAGATGCAGGGGCTCAGCCCCAGCATTTT

clone_size: many
j_call: TRBJ1-6
v_call: TRBV20-1
cdr3_length: 14
d_call: -
cdr3_aa: CSARWTSPGSPLHF
cdr3_nt: TGCAGTGCTAGATGGACATCCCCGGGGTCACCCCTCCACTTT

clone_size: -
j_call: TRBJ2-3
v_call: TRBV5-1
cdr3_length: 13
d_call: -
cdr3_aa: CASNRAQEYTQYF
cdr3_nt: TGCGCCAGTAACAGGGCCCAGGAGTATACGCAGTATTTT

clone_size: few
j_call: TRBJ2-3
v_call: TRBV2
cdr3_length: 15
d_call: TRBD2
cdr3_aa: CASSVGLAGAVTQYF
cdr3_nt: TGTGCCAGCAGTGTGGGACTAGCGGGAGCGGTTACGCAGTATTTT